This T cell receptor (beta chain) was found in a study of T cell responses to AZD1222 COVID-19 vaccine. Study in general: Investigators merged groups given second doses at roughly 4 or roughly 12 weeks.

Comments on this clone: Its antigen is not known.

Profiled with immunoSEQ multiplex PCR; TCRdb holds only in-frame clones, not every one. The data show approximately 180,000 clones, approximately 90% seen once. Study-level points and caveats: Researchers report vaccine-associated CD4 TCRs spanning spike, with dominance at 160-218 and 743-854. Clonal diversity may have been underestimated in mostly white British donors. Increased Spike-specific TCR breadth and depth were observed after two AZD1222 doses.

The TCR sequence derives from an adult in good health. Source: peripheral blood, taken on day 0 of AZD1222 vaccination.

The CDR3 nucleotides read TGTGCCAGCAGCGTAGATCGGGGGGCCGGGAACACTGAAGCTTTCTTT. Its translation: CASSVDRGAGNTEAFF. The V gene is TRBV9, the J gene TRBJ1-1, with a possible D match to TRBD1 (6 bases). The V gene lost 0 bases and the J gene lost 1 base, with 13 bases spanning the gap. This CDR3 is 16 amino acids long. The germline gives CDR1 SGDLS, CDR2 YYNGEE.